This TCR beta chain was captured in a study of T cells in Graves' hyperthyroidism and ophthalmopathy. Newly diagnosed hyperthyroidism, duration under 2 months, in patients aged 18 to 65. CDR1 and CDR2 (germline): SGHVS, FQNEAQ. Trimming cost V 7 bases and J 11 bases; bases outside gene matches: 11. The CDR3 runs 13 residues. From RNA transcripts, TCR beta CDR3 regions were amplified. A set of HTBI primers served as the primers for a first-round RT-PCR of the TCR CDR3. MiXCR, applied by TCRdb to the multiplex PCR reads, yields one record per CDR3 protein. Here the sample spans some 800,000 distinct CDR3 sequences, about 38% being singletons. Study-level points and caveats: Among thyroid clonotypes expanded above 0.001, most also appeared in blood. Ophthalmopathy got predicted by the model a median about 6.5 months before its onset.

As concerns this clonotype: The antigen is not known.

The sequence came from a man between 18 and 35 years old with Graves' hyperthyroidism. What was sequenced was blood. The chain combines TRBV7-8 with TRBJ1-1, with 9 bases fitting TRBD1. Here the CDR3 DNA reads TGTGCCAGCACTCGGACAGGGGACGCTGGGGCTTTCTTT. This translates into CASTRTGDAGAFF.